One sample yielded the 21 T cell receptor beta chains listed below, sequenced in a study of regulatory T cells in long-lasting Graves disease. The sample's time point: newly diagnosed GD, antithyroid drugs for less than 3 months. Preparation of the TCR library used RNA extracted from PBMCs. Building the TCR beta libraries relied on iRepertoire HTBI primers, and CDR3 regions underwent Arm-PCR. One entry per CDR3 protein results from TCRdb running MiXCR on the multiplex PCR reads. Altogether about 210,000 distinct CDR3 sequences are present, about 19% being singletons, with the ten largest covering 12%. Separately, the same data were catalogued under a study of T cells in Graves' hyperthyroidism and ophthalmopathy.

Here the sequenced sample was peripheral blood mononuclear cells (PBMCs), taken at new diagnosis, from a patient treated with antithyroid drugs. Source of these receptors: a woman younger than 45 with Graves disease.

This clonotype was counted many times. This rearrangement joins TRBV29-1 to TRBJ1-5; D gene unclear. The CDR3 is made up of 13 amino acids. Germline CDR1 is SQVTM and CDR2 is ANQGSEA. Trimming took 4 bases from V and 0 from J, leaving 7 bases between them. CDR3 sequence reads: CSVAGSSNQPQHF. CDR3 nucleotides: TGCAGCGTTGCGGGCAGTAGCAATCAGCCCCAGCATTTT.

CDR3: CACQGGGEKLFF. The DNA of the CDR3 is TGTGCCTGCCAGGGTGGCGGTGAAAAACTGTTTTTT. The rearrangement uses TRBV30 and TRBJ1-4, with D perhaps matching TRBD1 (5 bases). The length of the CDR3 is 12 residues. The germline V gene encodes CDR1 GTSNPN and CDR2 SVGIG (reference sequence). V lost 6 bases and J lost 7, with 12 bases in between. Supplemented by reference TRBV30 and TRBJ1-4, the full variable domain reads SQTIHQWPATLVQPVGSPLSLECTVEGTSNPNLYWYRQAAGRGLQLLFYSVGIGQISSEVPQNLSASRPQDRQFILSSKKLLLSDSGFYLCACQGGGEKLFFGSGTQLSVL.

Notes on this clonotype: A clone one base away is much larger, so this may be a read error. Here the CDR3 omits its conserved ending phenylalanine or tryptophan, so a read error is the likely source. The gene calls are TRBV4-1 and TRBJ1-1; D remains ambiguous. Germline CDR1 MGHRA, CDR2 YSYEKL. V shed 3 bases and J shed 4 bases, with 15 bases lying between them. CDR3 length equals 15 residues. The CDR3 sequence is CASSHETRWGTEAFL. Written as DNA, the CDR3 is TGCGCCAGCAGCCATGAGACTCGCTGGGGCACTGAAGCTTTCCTT.

This clonotype showed up many times. The V gene is TRBV6-1, the J gene TRBJ2-5, with D unresolved. Trimming removed 6 bases from V and 3 bases from J, with 11 bases in between. This CDR3 has 13 residues. Germline V gene data show CDR1 as MNHNS and CDR2 as SASEGT. The CDR3 bases are TGTGCCAGCAGGATGAGTTTAGAAGAGACCCAGTACTTC. It is translated as CASRMSLEETQYF.

At least ten counts were recorded for this clonotype. This chain connects TRBV20-1 to TRBJ1-6, with D possibly being TRBD1 (6 bases). The CDR3 length is 11 residues. V lost 5 bases to trimming and J lost 10 bases, with 9 bases between them. The germline V gene has CDR1 DFQATT and CDR2 SNEGSKA (reference sequence). CDR3 bases: TGCAGTGCTGACAGGCGATCACCCCTCCACTTT. Protein product: CSADRRSPLHF.

This clonotype showed up just a few times. The V gene is TRBV3-1, the J gene TRBJ2-3, with TRBD2 identical over 9 bases. Germline V gives CDR1 LGHDT, CDR2 YNNKEL (reference sequence). This CDR3 has 16 amino acids. V lost 3 bases to trimming and J lost 0 bases; unmatched junction nucleotides: 4. CDR3 DNA: TGTGCCAGCAGCCAGACAGCGGGGGGTAGCACAGATACGCAGTATTTT. Translating it yields CASSQTAGGSTDTQYF.

The V gene is TRBV6-2 or TRBV6-3, the J gene TRBJ2-1; TRBD1 might be the D (6 bases). There are 13 residues in the CDR3. From germline, CDR1 is MNHEY and CDR2 SVGEGT. Trimming cost V 5 bases and J 5 bases, with 10 bases left between them. Here the CDR3 reads CASSTDRHNEQFF. The CDR3 nucleotides read TGTGCCAGCAGTACCGACAGGCACAATGAGCAGTTCTTC.

This clonotype came up many times. The CDR3 bases are TGTGCCAGCAGCCTGACAGGGCCCTCTGGAAACACCATATATTTT. Translation gives CASSLTGPSGNTIYF. The V gene is TRBV12-3 or TRBV12-4, the J gene TRBJ1-3, with 7 positions matching TRBD1. This CDR3 comprises 15 residues. V dropped 6 bases and J dropped 0; count of bases not matched to a gene: 5.

This clonotype was counted a single time. It differs at one base from a far larger clone, so likely a read error. In this CDR3 the conserved last residue, phenylalanine or tryptophan, is missing, so a read error is likely. The CDR3 sequence: CASSFPTGVGTEAFL. The CDR3, as DNA: TGTGCCAGCAGCTTTCCGACAGGGGTTGGTACTGAAGCTTTCCTT. V usage is TRBV7-9 and J usage is TRBJ2-3; TRBD1 agrees at 8 bases. The J call may not be correct, given that the DNA end is closer to TRBJ1-1. Germline CDR1 is SEHNR and CDR2 is FQNEAQ (reference sequence). The CDR3 spans 15 residues.

This clonotype showed up just a few times. The CDR3 region is CASSPRRVGDQPQHF. The CDR3, as DNA: TGTGCCAGCAGCCCCCGCCGGGTTGGGGATCAGCCCCAGCATTTT. V gene TRBV12-3 or TRBV12-4 combines with J gene TRBJ1-5; the D is unclear. The CDR3 spans 15 residues. Trimming took 6 bases from V and 5 from J, leaving 17 bases between them.

The table lists this clonotype with a few counts. This chain's CDR3 is CASSSVSSPLHF. The DNA of the CDR3 is TGTGCCAGCAGCTCAGTGTCGTCACCCCTCCACTTT. The J gene is TRBJ1-6, the V gene TRBV5-8; D remains ambiguous. CDR1 is SGHTS and CDR2 is YDEGEE in the germline V gene. With 3 bases removed from V and 10 bases from J, the gap between germline ends came to 8 bases. The length of the CDR3 is 12 residues.

The rearrangement joins TRBV7-8 to TRBJ1-4; TRBD1 agrees at 12 bases. This CDR3 has 15 amino acids. V dropped 5 bases and J dropped 7; count of bases not matched to a gene: 5. Germline CDR1 is SGHVS and CDR2 is FQNEAQ. In DNA, the CDR3 is TGTGCCAGCAGCCCCGGGACAGGGGGCGGTGAAAAACTGTTTTTT. Its translation is CASSPGTGGGEKLFF.

This clonotype was counted at least ten times. The J gene is TRBJ2-3, the V gene TRBV2; D might be TRBD2 (6 bases). The V and J ends lost 7 bases and 0 bases respectively, with 14 bases between them. The CDR3 sequence is 15 residues long. Germline assignment: CDR1 SNHLY and CDR2 FYNNEI. CDR3 bases: TGTGCCAGCACCCCCAGCGGGTACAGCACAGATACGCAGTATTTT. The encoded protein is CASTPSGYSTDTQYF.

This clonotype was counted a single time. This may arise from a read error, as a much more abundant clone is one base away. The chain combines TRBV6-1 with TRBJ2-1, with unresolved D. V was shortened by 5 bases and J by 7 bases, with 12 bases between the two germline ends. The germline V gene has CDR1 MNHNS and CDR2 SASEGT. This CDR3 region has 13 residues. This CDR3 is CASSKKEFNEQFF. Written as DNA, the CDR3 is TGTGCCAGCAGTAAAAAAGAGTTTAATGAGCAGTTCTTC.

This clonotype was counted many times. The CDR3 here is CASNPRELLGSYGYTF. The CDR3, as DNA: TGTGCCAGCAACCCCAGGGAATTGTTGGGATCCTATGGCTACACCTTC. The chain employs TRBV28 and TRBJ1-2; tentatively, D is TRBD1 (5 bases). CDR3 length: 16 residues. The V end was cut by 7 bases, the J end by 4 bases, with 22 bases between. Germline V lookup: CDR1 MDHEN, CDR2 SYDVKM.

The V call is TRBV12-3 or TRBV12-4, the J call TRBJ2-5, with a weak D call TRBD2 (6 bases). The CDR3 runs 13 residues. The V and J ends lost 3 bases and 4 bases respectively, with 9 bases between them. CDR3 amino acids: CASSFGGLETQYF. The CDR3 bases are TGTGCCAGCAGTTTTGGAGGGTTAGAGACCCAGTACTTC.

This clonotype was detected many times. V usage is TRBV2 and J usage is TRBJ2-3; D is unclear. V was pared by 3 bases and J by 7 bases, with 14 bases between. Per the germline V gene, CDR1 is SNHLY and CDR2 is FYNNEI. The CDR3 totals 14 residues. CDR3 in DNA: TGTGCCAGCAGTGACCATCCGATGATGAATACGCAGTATTTT. It specifies CASSDHPMMNTQYF.

This clonotype was seen at least ten times. The chain joins TRBV28 to TRBJ1-1; TRBD1 matches at 8 bases. The ends lost 6 bases at V and 9 bases at J; junction bases unmatched: 6. Per the germline V gene, CDR1 is MDHEN and CDR2 is SYDVKM. This CDR3 contains 12 residues. The CDR3, as DNA: TGTGCCAGCAGAGCGGACAGGGACCAAGCTTTCTTT. This gives the protein CASRADRDQAFF.

This clonotype was counted at least ten times. The gene calls are TRBV11-3 and TRBJ1-4, with TRBD1 matching 7 bases. Germline V gene data show CDR1 as SGHNT and CDR2 as YENEEA. The CDR3 has 13 amino acids. Unmatched junction bases numbered 11, after V lost 2 bases and J lost 17 bases. The CDR3 protein is CASSLRQGVFIFF. The CDR3 DNA reads as TGTGCCAGCAGCTTACGACAGGGAGTTTTCATATTTTTT.

The sample holds a few counts of this clonotype. This chain uses TRBV5-4 with TRBJ2-1; 7 bases match TRBD1. Germline values: CDR1 SGHNT, CDR2 YYREEE (reference sequence). CDR3 length equals 13 residues. The ends lost 4 bases at V and 7 bases at J; junction bases unmatched: 5. The CDR3 nucleotides are TGTGCCAGCAGCAAAACAGGGGAGAATGAGCAGTTCTTC. Translation gives CASSKTGENEQFF.

This clonotype showed up many times. The J gene is TRBJ2-1, the V gene TRBV19; TRBD2 is a possible D gene (6 bases). Trimming stripped 0 bases from V and 3 bases from J, with 15 bases between. CDR1 LNHDA and CDR2 SQIVND come from the germline V gene (reference sequence). CDR3 length equals 17 residues. CDR3 nucleotides: TGTGCCAGTAGTATAGAAGGTGGGACTCGGGACTACAATGAGCAGTTCTTC. This sequence encodes CASSIEGGTRDYNEQFF.